A selection of T cell receptor beta chains follows, all from one sample in a study of blood T cell repertoires in COVID-19. TCRdb's copy holds only in-frame clones and misses some; the assay was immunoSEQ multiplex PCR. The table lists roughly 240,000 clones, 85% to 90% of them singletons. The source material was peripheral blood. The receptors stem from a man younger than 35 with active or convalescent COVID-19. CDR3s include the opening cysteine and the closing phenylalanine or tryptophan. A D gene is named only where the DNA matches it firmly. The size entry is marked missing in some rows and otherwise reads once, few, many or a size class.

>TRBV9|TRBD2|-|TRBJ2-1
TGTGCCAGCAGCGTAGAGGGGCTAGCGGGAGGGGGTTCCTACAATGAGCAGTTCTTC
CASSVEGLAGGGSYNEQFF
>TRBV4-1|-|-|TRBJ1-2
TGCGCCAGCAGCCAAGTTTTCCGACGTTCGGGGGAGACCTATGGCTACACCTTC
CASSQVFRRSGETYGYTF
>TRBV20-1|-|-|TRBJ1-6
TGCAGTGCTAGTTTCGAGGGATCACCCCTCCACTTT
CSASFEGSPLHF
>TRBV29-1|-|-|TRBJ2-1
TGCAGCGTTGATAGCCCCGCGGGATATACGTTCTTC
CSVDSPAGYTFF
>TRBV5-1|TRBD1|-|TRBJ2-2
TGCGCCAGCAGCGTAGGGACAGCCGGGGAGCTGTTTTTT
CASSVGTAGELFF
>TRBV6-5|-|-|TRBJ1-1
TGTGCCAGCAGTTACGGGGCAGTACCTTTGAACACTGAAGCTTTCTTT
CASSYGAVPLNTEAFF
>TRBV7-2|TRBD2|-|TRBJ2-1
TGTGCCAGCAGCGGGGGACTAGCTCTTGAGCAGTTCTTC
CASSGGLALEQFF
>TRBV6-6|TRBD2|-|TRBJ2-3
TGTGCCAGCAGTTGGGGGAGGGGCACAGATACGCAGTATTTT
CASSWGRGTDTQYF
>TRBV23-1|TRBD1|-|TRBJ2-5
TGCGCCAGCAGTTCCGGGACAGGGTCTGTTGAGACCCAGTACTTC
CASSSGTGSVETQYF
>TRBV7-6|-|-|TRBJ2-2
TGTGCCAGCAGCTTAGGTTCTAGCTGGAACACCGGGGAGCTGTTTTTT
CASSLGSSWNTGELFF
>TRBV11-2|-|-|TRBJ2-3
TGTGCCAGCAGCTTACTAGGACAGAACACAGATACGCAGTATTTT
CASSLLGQNTDTQYF
>TRBV20-1|-|-|TRBJ2-5
TGCAGTGCTCCCAGTTACGAGACCCAGTACTTC
CSAPSYETQYF
>TRBV5-8|-|-|TRBJ2-5
TGTGCCAGCAGCTTGGCGGCAGGGGAGGAGACCCAGTACTTC
CASSLAAGEETQYF
>TRBV6-5|-|-|TRBJ2-1
TGTGCCAGTGGCTTCAGGGCGGTGAGCAATGAGCAGTTCTTC
CASGFRAVSNEQFF
>TRBV12-5|-|-|TRBJ1-5
TGTGCTAGTGGTTTGGCACAGCCTGATCAGCCCCAGCATTTT
CASGLAQPDQPQHF
>TRBV9|-|-|TRBJ1-4
TGTGCCAGCAGCCCTAGAGGGGGACGGCTGATGAGGGAAAAACTGTTTTTT
CASSPRGGRLMREKLFF
>TRBV6-2/TRBV6-3|-|-|TRBJ2-3
TGTGCCAGCAGTTACGGGGCGGTCGAGTCAGATACGCAGTATTTT
CASSYGAVESDTQYF
>TRBV19|-|-|TRBJ2-7
TGTGCCAGTAGTATACAGGGGACGGTATCCTACGAGCAGTACTTC
CASSIQGTVSYEQYF
>TRBV27|-|-|TRBJ2-3
TGTGCCAGCAGTTTAGTCCAGCTAACGACTAGCACAGATACGCAGTATTTT
CASSLVQLTTSTDTQYF
>TRBV24-1|-|once|TRBJ2-1
TGTGCCACCAGGCTGGGCGATGAGCAGTTCTTC
CATRLGDEQFF
>TRBV7-9|TRBD1|-|TRBJ1-2
TGTGCCAGCAGCCGATGGACAGGGGACTATGGCTACACCTTC
CASSRWTGDYGYTF
>TRBV12-3/TRBV12-4|-|-|TRBJ2-4
TGTGCCAGCAGTTCAGGCAGGCAGAGCATTCAGTACTTC
CASSSGRQSIQYF
>TRBV19|TRBD2|-|TRBJ2-7
TGTGCCAGTAGTCTGGGCGGGAGTCGTTACGAGCAGTACTTC
CASSLGGSRYEQYF
>TRBV4-1|-|-|TRBJ1-1
TGCGCCAGCAGCCAGGTCACAGGTTCTGGATCTCTGCTCCTAGCTTTCTTT
CASSQVTGSGSLLLAFF
>TRBV6-5|-|-|TRBJ1-6
TGTGCCACAGGGATATCACCCCTCCACTTT
CATGISPLHF
>TRBV19|-|-|TRBJ2-7
TGTGCCAGTAGTATTTTTAGCGCATCCTACGAGCAGTACTTC
CASSIFSASYEQYF
>TRBV27|TRBD1|-|TRBJ1-6
TGTGCCAGCAGTTTAGGGGACAGGAATAATTCACCCCTCCACTTT
CASSLGDRNNSPLHF
>TRBV6-6|TRBD1|few|TRBJ2-7
TGTGCCAGCAGTCGACAAGGACAGGGTCAACTTTACGAGCAGTACTTC
CASSRQGQGQLYEQYF